This T cell receptor beta chain was sequenced for a study of CD8 T cells in Susac syndrome. Across the whole study: Treatment at blood withdrawal was none, corticosteroids, or intravenous immunoglobulin alone in Susac syndrome patients. Study-wide points: An acknowledgment was made by the study that its TCR sequencing and HLA analysis involved relatively few individuals.

RNA was extracted with the RNeasy kit, and a quantity of roughly 0.45 to 1 ug was reverse transcribed using random hexamers. The method of amplification for TCR beta CDR3 was immunoSEQ multiplex PCR, covering 54 Vbeta and 13 Jbeta. Via MiXCR, TCRdb re-called the immunoSEQ multiplex PCR reads, giving one row per CDR3 protein. The table has roughly 89,000 distinct CDR3 sequences, 90% to 97% seen once. As concerns this clonotype: Antigen: not known.

The receptor comes from a human donor with Susac syndrome. Sequencing input: CD8+ T cells from PBMCs.

In DNA, the CDR3 is TGTGCCAGCAGCTCGATAGGGGGACAGAGGCTTCCATACGACGGGCAGTTCTTC. Translating gives CASSSIGGQRLPYDGQFF. This chain joins TRBV11-2 and TRBJ2-1, with TRBD1 identical over 7 bases. The CDR3 covers 18 residues. With 4 bases clipped from V and 12 bases from J, the junction kept 24 bases outside the gene matches. Per germline, CDR1 SGHAT and CDR2 FQNNGV.